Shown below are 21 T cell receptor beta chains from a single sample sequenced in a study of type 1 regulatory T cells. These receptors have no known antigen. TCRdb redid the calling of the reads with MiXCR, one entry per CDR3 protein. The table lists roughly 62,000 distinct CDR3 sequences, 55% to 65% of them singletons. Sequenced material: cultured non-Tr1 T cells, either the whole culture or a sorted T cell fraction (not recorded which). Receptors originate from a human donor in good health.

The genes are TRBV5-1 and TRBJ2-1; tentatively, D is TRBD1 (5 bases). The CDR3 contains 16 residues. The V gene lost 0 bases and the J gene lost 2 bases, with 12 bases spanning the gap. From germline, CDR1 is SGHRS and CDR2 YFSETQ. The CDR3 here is CASSLDGRVAYNEQFF. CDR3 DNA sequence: TGCGCCAGCAGCTTGGATGGCAGGGTGGCCTACAATGAGCAGTTCTTC. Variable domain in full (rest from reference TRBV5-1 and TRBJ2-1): KAGVTQTPRYLIKTRGQQVTLSCSPISGHRSVSWYQQTPGQGLQFLFEYFSETQRNKGNFPGRFSGRQFSNSRSEMNVSTLELGDSALYLCASSLDGRVAYNEQFFGPGTRLTVL.

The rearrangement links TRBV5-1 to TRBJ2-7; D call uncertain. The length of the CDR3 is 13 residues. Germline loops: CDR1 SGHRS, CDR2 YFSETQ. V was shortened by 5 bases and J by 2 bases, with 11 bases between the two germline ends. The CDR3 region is CASSGNQAYEQYF. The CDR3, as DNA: TGCGCCAGCAGTGGGAATCAAGCCTACGAGCAGTACTTC.

The CDR3 here is CASSWISQETQYF. Written as DNA, the CDR3 is TGTGCCAGCAGCTGGATATCCCAAGAGACCCAGTACTTC. The chain has TRBV12-3 or TRBV12-4 and TRBJ2-5; no definite D call. CDR3 length equals 13 residues. V was shortened by 6 bases and J by 1 base, with 9 bases between the two germline ends.

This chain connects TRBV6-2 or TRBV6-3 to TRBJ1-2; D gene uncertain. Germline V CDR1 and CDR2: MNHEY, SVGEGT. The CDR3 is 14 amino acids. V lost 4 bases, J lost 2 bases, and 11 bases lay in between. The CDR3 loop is CASSLTSPNYGYTF. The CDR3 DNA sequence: TGTGCCAGCAGTTTGACAAGTCCCAACTATGGCTACACCTTC.

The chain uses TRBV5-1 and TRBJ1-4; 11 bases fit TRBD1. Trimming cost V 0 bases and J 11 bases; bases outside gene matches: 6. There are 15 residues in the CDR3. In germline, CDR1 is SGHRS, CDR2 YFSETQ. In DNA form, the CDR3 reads TGCGCCAGCAGCTTGGCCGGGACAGGGGGTGAGAAACTGTTTTTT. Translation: CASSLAGTGGEKLFF. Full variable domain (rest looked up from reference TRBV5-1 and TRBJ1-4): KAGVTQTPRYLIKTRGQQVTLSCSPISGHRSVSWYQQTPGQGLQFLFEYFSETQRNKGNFPGRFSGRQFSNSRSEMNVSTLELGDSALYLCASSLAGTGGEKLFFGSGTQLSVL.

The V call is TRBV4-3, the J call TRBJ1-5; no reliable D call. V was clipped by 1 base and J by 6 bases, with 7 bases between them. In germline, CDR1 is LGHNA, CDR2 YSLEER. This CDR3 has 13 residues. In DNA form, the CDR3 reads TGCGCCAGCAGCCAAGCGATAGGTCAGCCCCAGCATTTT. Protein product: CASSQAIGQPQHF.

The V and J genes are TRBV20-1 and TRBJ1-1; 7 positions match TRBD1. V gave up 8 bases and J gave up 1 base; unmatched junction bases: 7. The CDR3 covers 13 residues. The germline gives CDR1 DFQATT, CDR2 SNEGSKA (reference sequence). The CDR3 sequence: CSPGTVGNTEAFF. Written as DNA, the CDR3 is TGCAGTCCGGGGACAGTTGGGAACACTGAAGCTTTCTTT.

CDR3 in DNA: TGTGCCAGCAGCCCGACAGGGACGGAAGACGCTAAACAGCATTTT. Translating it yields CASSPTGTEDAKQHF. This chain connects TRBV27 to TRBJ1-5, with 7 bases matching TRBD1. This CDR3 region has 15 residues. From germline, CDR1 is MNHEY and CDR2 SMNVEV (reference sequence). V was clipped by 6 bases and J by 13 bases; unmatched bases: 18.

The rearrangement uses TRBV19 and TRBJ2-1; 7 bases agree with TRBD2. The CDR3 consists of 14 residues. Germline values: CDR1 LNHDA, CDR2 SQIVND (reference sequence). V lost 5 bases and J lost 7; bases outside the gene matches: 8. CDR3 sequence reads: CASSLWRERNEQFF. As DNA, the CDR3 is TGTGCCAGTAGTTTATGGCGGGAGAGGAATGAGCAGTTCTTC.

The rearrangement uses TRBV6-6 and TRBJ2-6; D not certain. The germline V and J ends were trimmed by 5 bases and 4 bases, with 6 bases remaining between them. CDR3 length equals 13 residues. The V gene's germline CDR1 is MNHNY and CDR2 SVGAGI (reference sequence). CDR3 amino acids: CASSQTGANVLTF. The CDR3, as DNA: TGTGCCAGCAGTCAAACGGGGGCCAACGTCCTGACTTTC.

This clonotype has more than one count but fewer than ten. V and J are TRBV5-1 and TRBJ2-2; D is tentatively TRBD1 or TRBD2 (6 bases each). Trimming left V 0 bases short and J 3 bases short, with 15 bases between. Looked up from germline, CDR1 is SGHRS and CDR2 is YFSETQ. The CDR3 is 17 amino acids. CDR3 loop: CASSLAWGAPDTGELFF. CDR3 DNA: TGCGCCAGCAGCTTGGCCTGGGGGGCGCCGGACACCGGGGAGCTGTTTTTT.

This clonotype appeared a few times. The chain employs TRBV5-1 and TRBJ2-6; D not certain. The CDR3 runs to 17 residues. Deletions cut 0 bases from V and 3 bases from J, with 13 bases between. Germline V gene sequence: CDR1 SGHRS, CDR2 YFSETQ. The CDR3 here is CASSLAFGGRGANVLTF. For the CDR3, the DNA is TGCGCCAGCAGCTTGGCATTCGGTGGACGTGGGGCCAACGTCCTGACTTTC.

The CDR3 sequence is CASSLETGSDTQYF. The CDR3, as DNA: TGCGCCAGCAGCTTGGAGACAGGGTCAGATACGCAGTATTTT. V and J are TRBV5-1 and TRBJ2-3, with TRBD1 identical over 7 bases. The V and J ends lost 0 bases and 4 bases, in that order; junction bases with no gene match: 2. Germline CDR1 and CDR2: SGHRS and YFSETQ. The CDR3 loop spans 14 amino acids. Supplemented by reference TRBV5-1 and TRBJ2-3, the full variable domain reads KAGVTQTPRYLIKTRGQQVTLSCSPISGHRSVSWYQQTPGQGLQFLFEYFSETQRNKGNFPGRFSGRQFSNSRSEMNVSTLELGDSALYLCASSLETGSDTQYFGPGTRLTVL.

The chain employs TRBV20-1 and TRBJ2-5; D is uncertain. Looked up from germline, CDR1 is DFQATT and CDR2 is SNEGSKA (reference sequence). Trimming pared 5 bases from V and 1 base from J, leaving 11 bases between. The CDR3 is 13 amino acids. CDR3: CSAETGPQETQYF. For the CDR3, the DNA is TGCAGTGCTGAGACCGGGCCCCAAGAGACCCAGTACTTC.

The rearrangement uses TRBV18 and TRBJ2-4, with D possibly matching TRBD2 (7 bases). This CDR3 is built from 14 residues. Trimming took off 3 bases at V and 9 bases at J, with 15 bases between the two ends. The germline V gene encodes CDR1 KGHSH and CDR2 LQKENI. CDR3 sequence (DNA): TGTGCCAGCTCACCCCCGGCAGGGGAGGGCATTCAGTACTTC. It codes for CASSPPAGEGIQYF. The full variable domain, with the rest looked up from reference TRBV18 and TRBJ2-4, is NAGVMQNPRHLVRRRGQEARLRCSPMKGHSHVYWYRQLPEEGLKFMVYLQKENIIDESGMPKERFSAEFPKEGPSILRIQQVVRGDSAAYFCASSPPAGEGIQYFGAGTRLSVL.

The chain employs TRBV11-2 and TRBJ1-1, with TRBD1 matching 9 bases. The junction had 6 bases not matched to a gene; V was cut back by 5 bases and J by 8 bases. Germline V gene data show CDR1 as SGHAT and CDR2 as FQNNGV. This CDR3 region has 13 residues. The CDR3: CASSPQGTGEAFF. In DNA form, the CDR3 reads TGTGCCAGCAGCCCTCAGGGGACAGGGGAAGCTTTCTTT. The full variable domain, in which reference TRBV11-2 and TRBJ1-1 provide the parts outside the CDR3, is EAGVAQSPRYKIIEKRQSVAFWCNPISGHATLYWYQQILGQGPKLLIQFQNNGVVDDSQLPKDRFSAERLKGVDSTLKIQPAKLEDSAVYLCASSPQGTGEAFFGQGTRLTVV.

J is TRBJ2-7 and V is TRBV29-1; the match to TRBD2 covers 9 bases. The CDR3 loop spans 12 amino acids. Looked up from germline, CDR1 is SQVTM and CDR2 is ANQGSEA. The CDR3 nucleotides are TGCAGTGTTTCTAGCGGGACCTACGAGCAGTACTTC. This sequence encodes CSVSSGTYEQYF.

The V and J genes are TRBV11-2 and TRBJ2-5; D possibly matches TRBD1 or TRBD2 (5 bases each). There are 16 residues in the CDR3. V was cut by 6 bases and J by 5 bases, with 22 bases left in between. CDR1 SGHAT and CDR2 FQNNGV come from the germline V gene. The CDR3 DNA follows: TGTGCCAGCAGTCCCCGCCCTGGGGGTCTGGGGGAGACCCAGTACTTC. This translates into CASSPRPGGLGETQYF.

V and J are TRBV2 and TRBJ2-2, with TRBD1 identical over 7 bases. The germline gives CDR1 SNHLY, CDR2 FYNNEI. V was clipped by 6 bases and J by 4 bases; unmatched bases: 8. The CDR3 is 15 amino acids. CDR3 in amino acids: CASSKLDRVTGELFF. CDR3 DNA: TGTGCCAGCAGCAAACTAGACAGGGTCACCGGGGAGCTGTTTTTT.

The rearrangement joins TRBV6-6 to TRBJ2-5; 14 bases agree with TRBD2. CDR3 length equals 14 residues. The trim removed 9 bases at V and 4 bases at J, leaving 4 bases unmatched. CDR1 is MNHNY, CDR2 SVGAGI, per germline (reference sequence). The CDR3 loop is CASRTSGRIETQYF. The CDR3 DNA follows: TGTGCCAGTAGGACTAGCGGGAGGATAGAGACCCAGTACTTC.

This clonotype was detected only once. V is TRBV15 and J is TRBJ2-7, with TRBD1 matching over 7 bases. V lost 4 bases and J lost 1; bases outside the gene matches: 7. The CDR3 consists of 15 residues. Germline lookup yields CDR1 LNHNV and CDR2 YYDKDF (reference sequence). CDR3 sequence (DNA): TGTGCCACCAGCAACCGGGACAGTGGGTCCTACGAGCAGTACTTC. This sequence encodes CATSNRDSGSYEQYF.